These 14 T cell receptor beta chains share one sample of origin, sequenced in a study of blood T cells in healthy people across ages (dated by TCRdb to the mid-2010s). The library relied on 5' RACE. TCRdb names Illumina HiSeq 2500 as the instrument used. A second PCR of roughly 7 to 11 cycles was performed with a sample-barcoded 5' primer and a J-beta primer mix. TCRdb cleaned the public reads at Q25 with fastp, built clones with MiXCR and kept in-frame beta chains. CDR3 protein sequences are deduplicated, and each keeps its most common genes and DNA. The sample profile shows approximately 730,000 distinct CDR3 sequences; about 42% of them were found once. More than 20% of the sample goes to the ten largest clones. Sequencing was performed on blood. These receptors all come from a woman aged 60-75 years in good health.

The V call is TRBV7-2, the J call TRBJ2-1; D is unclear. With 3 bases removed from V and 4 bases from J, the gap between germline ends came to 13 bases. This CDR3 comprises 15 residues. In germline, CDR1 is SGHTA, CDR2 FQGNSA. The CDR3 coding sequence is TGTGCCAGCAGCTTGGCCCTAGACCAGTACAATGAGCAGTTCTTC. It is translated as CASSLALDQYNEQFF.

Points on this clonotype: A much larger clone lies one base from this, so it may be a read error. CDR3 bases: TGCAGCCAAAACTGGGGCAGACAAGAGACCCAGTACTTC. It is translated as CSQNWGRQETQYF. The V gene is TRBV20-1, the J gene TRBJ2-5; D may be TRBD1 (5 bases). Germline V gene lookup returns CDR1 DFQATT and CDR2 SNEGSKA (reference sequence). The CDR3 runs to 13 residues.

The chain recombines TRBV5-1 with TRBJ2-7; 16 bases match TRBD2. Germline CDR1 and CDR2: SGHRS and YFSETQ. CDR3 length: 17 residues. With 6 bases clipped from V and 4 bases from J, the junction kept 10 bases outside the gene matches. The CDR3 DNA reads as TGCGCCAGCACTATACAGCCGGGACTAGCGGGAGGGTACGAGCAGTACTTC. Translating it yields CASTIQPGLAGGYEQYF.

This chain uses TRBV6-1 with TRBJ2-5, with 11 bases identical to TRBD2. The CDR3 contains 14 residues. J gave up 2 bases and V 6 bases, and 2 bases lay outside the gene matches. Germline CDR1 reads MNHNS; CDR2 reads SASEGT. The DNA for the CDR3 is TGTGCCAGCAGGCGGACTAGCGGGCAAGAGACCCAGTACTTC. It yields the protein CASRRTSGQETQYF.

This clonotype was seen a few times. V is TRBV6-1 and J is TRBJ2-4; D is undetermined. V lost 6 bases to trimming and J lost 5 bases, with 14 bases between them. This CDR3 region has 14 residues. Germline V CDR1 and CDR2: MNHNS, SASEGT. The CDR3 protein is CASRVQTTQNIQYF. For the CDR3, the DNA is TGTGCCAGCAGAGTCCAGACGACACAAAACATTCAGTACTTC.

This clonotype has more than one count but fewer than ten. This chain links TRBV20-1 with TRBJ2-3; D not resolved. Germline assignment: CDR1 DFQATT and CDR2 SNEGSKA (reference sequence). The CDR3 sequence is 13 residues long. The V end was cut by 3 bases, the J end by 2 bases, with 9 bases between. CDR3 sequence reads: CSASWPDTDTQYF. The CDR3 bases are TGCAGTGCTAGTTGGCCAGACACAGATACGCAGTATTTT.

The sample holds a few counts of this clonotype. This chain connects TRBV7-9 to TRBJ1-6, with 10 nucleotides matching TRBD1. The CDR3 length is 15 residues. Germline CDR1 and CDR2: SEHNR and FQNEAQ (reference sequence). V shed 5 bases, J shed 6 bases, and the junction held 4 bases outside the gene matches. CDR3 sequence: CASSGQGVGNSPLHF. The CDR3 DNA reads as TGTGCCAGCAGCGGACAGGGGGTGGGTAATTCACCCCTCCACTTT.

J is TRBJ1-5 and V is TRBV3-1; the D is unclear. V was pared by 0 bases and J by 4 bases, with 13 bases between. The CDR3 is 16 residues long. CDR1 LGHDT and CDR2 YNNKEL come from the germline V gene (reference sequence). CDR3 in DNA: TGTGCCAGCAGCCAAGATTTGGTGGTTGGTAATCAGCCCCAGCATTTT. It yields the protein CASSQDLVVGNQPQHF.

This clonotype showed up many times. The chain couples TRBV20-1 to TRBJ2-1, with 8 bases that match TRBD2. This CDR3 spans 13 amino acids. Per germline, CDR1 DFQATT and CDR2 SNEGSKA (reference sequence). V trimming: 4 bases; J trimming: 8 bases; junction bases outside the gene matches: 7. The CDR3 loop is CSAIAGKEDEQFF. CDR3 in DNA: TGCAGTGCTATAGCGGGGAAAGAGGATGAGCAGTTCTTC.

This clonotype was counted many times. Here the CDR3 DNA reads TGTGCCAGCAGTTTGGCTAGCGGGAGAGGTGAGCAGTTCTTC. This gives the protein CASSLASGRGEQFF. This sequence joins TRBV28 and TRBJ2-1; 10 nucleotides align to TRBD2. Germline CDR1 and CDR2: MDHEN and SYDVKM. J was trimmed by 9 bases and V by 3 bases; bases with no gene match: 5. The CDR3 covers 14 residues.

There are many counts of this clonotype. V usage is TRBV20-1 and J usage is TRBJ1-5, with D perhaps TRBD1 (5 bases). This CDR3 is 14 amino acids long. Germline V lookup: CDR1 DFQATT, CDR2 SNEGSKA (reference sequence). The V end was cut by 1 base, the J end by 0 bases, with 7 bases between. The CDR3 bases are TGCAGTGCTAGAGTCAGGGATAGCAATCAGCCCCAGCATTTT. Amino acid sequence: CSARVRDSNQPQHF.

The CDR3 DNA is TGTGCCACAAAGAACATCTCCCAGTACGAGCAGTACTTC. It specifies CATKNISQYEQYF. The chain uses TRBV6-5 and TRBJ2-7; D not resolved. The CDR3 runs to 13 residues. Per the germline V gene, CDR1 is MNHEY and CDR2 is SVGAGI. Trimming removed 10 bases from V and 4 bases from J, with 17 bases in between.

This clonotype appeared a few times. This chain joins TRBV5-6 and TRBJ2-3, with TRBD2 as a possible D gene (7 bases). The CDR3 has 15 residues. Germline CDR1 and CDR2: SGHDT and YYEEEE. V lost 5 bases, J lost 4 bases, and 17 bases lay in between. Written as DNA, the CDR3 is TGTGCCAGCAGTTCCCGGGGGGCCGGCGCAGATACGCAGTATTTT. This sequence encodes CASSSRGAGADTQYF.

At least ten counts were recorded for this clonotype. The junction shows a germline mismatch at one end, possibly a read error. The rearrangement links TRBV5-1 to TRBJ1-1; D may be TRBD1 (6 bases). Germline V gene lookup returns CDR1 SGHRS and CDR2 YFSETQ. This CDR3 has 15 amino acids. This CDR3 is CASSLAGGGNTEAFF. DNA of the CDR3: TGTGCCAGCAGCCTCGCGGGAGGGGGGAACACTGAAGCTTTCTTT.